A selection of T cell receptor beta chains follows, all from one sample in a study of cytomegalovirus exposure and HLA in healthy donors. Clones were sequenced by immunoSEQ multiplex PCR, and TCRdb holds only the in-frame ones, with some missing. This table holds 210,000 or so clones, about 80% found once. Input material: PBMCs. Source of these receptors: a man younger than 35 in good health and CMV-seronegative. Each CDR3 is given with its conserved first and last residue. The D gene is left open where the match is weak. Expanded clones are given a class, and other clones once, few, many or no size at all.

15	NA	TRBV6-1	TRBD2	TRBJ2-1	TGTGCCAGCAGTGGGGCTAGCGGCTCCTACAATGAGCAGTTCTTC	CASSGASGSYNEQFF
16	NA	TRBV5-1	NA	TRBJ1-3	TGCGCCAGCAGCTTGGGATACAGGGCTTCTGGAAACACCATATATTTT	CASSLGYRASGNTIYF
16	few	TRBV28	TRBD1	TRBJ2-3	TGTGCCAGCAGTTTGTACGGGACAGAAGTTTTGGATACGCAGTATTTT	CASSLYGTEVLDTQYF
15	NA	TRBV11-3	TRBD2	TRBJ2-5	TGTGCCAGCAGCTTAGACGGGGAGGGGCAAGAGACCCAGTACTTC	CASSLDGEGQETQYF
17	NA	TRBV5-1	TRBD2	TRBJ2-7	TGCGCCAGCAGCTTGACTAGCGGGAGGGCCTCTTCCTACGAGCAGTACTTC	CASSLTSGRASSYEQYF
15	NA	TRBV5-1	TRBD2	TRBJ2-2	TGCGCCAGCAGCCACAGCGGGAGGGGCACCGGGGAGCTGTTTTTT	CASSHSGRGTGELFF
12	few	TRBV7-9	NA	TRBJ1-4	TGTGCCAGCAGCTTAATCGATGAAAAACTGTTTTTT	CASSLIDEKLFF
13	few	TRBV11-3	NA	TRBJ2-3	TGTGCCAGCAGGTCTAGCCTCACAGATACGCAGTATTTT	CASRSSLTDTQYF
15	NA	TRBV27	NA	TRBJ2-1	TGTGCCAGCAGCCCCCTAGGGAGCTCCTACAATGAGCAGTTCTTC	CASSPLGSSYNEQFF
17	NA	TRBV7-8	TRBD2	TRBJ2-4	TGTGCCAGCAGCTTAAAAGTAGCGGGGGGGCTCGGAAACATTCAGTACTTC	CASSLKVAGGLGNIQYF
15	NA	TRBV7-9	NA	TRBJ2-3	TGTGCCAGCAGCCCACGCGGGGGCGTCACAGATACGCAGTATTTT	CASSPRGGVTDTQYF
15	few	TRBV6-1	TRBD1	TRBJ1-3	TGTGCCAGCAGTTCAGGGGGCGGCGGAGTTTACACCATATATTTT	CASSSGGGGVYTIYF
14	NA	TRBV19	TRBD1	TRBJ2-1	TGTGCCAGTCTAGCCCTTCGGGACAGCAATGAGCAGTTCTTC	CASLALRDSNEQFF
13	NA	TRBV10-3	NA	TRBJ1-1	TGTGCCATCAGTGACAGGGGCGGCACTGAAGCTTTCTTT	CAISDRGGTEAFF
15	once	TRBV18	TRBD1	TRBJ1-4	TGTGCCAGCTCACCTCCGACAGGGGAGATGAAAAAACTGTTTTTT	CASSPPTGEMKKLFF
14	NA	TRBV7-2	TRBD2	TRBJ2-1	TGTGCCAGCAGCCAACGGACTAGCGGGAAGGGACTGTTCTTC	CASSQRTSGKGLFF
17	NA	TRBV7-2	NA	TRBJ2-2	TGTGCCAGCAGCTTACCTCGATCGGCAGGTTACACCGGGGAGCTGTTTTTT	CASSLPRSAGYTGELFF
13	NA	TRBV7-2	NA	TRBJ1-2	TGTGCCAGCAGCCACGACAGCTACTATGGCTACACCTTC	CASSHDSYYGYTF
14	NA	TRBV29-1	NA	TRBJ1-3	TGCAGCGCAGAAAGTGTAGGGGCTGGAAACACCATATATTTT	CSAESVGAGNTIYF
15	once	TRBV5-5	TRBD2	TRBJ2-7	TGTGCCAGCAGCTTACTACTAGCGGGGTCCTACGAGCAGTACTTC	CASSLLLAGSYEQYF
14	NA	TRBV7-2	TRBD1	TRBJ2-2	TGTGCCAGCAGCTCGGGACAGATTACCGGGGAGCTGTTTTTT	CASSSGQITGELFF
16	NA	TRBV27	NA	TRBJ1-4	TGTGCCAGCAGCTCCGGGACCCGGGGGTTTAATGAAAAACTGTTTTTT	CASSSGTRGFNEKLFF
14	NA	TRBV5-1	TRBD1	TRBJ2-5	TGCGCCAGCAGCTGGGACAGTCCAAAAGAGACCCAGTACTTC	CASSWDSPKETQYF
18	NA	TRBV7-9	NA	TRBJ2-6	TGTGCCAGCAGCTTCTCGACTGTACGAAGCTCTGGGGCCAACGTCCTGACTTTC	CASSFSTVRSSGANVLTF
13	few	TRBV7-9	NA	TRBJ1-2	TGTGCCAGCAGCTTTACAGCCGACTATGGCTACACCTTC	CASSFTADYGYTF
12	NA	TRBV28	TRBD1	TRBJ2-7	TGTGCCAGCAGCTGGACAGGGTACGAGCAGTACTTC	CASSWTGYEQYF
14	NA	TRBV6-1	NA	TRBJ1-2	TGTGCCAGCAGTAGAACAGAAACCTCGAATGGCTACACCTTC	CASSRTETSNGYTF
15	NA	TRBV19	NA	TRBJ1-2	TGTGCCAGTAGTATAGACGCGGGAATCGGCTATGGCTACACCTTC	CASSIDAGIGYGYTF
15	NA	TRBV18	NA	TRBJ2-1	TGTGCCAGCTCACCAGGGGCAGGGCGCGCGAATGAGCAGTTCTTC	CASSPGAGRANEQFF
19	NA	TRBV5-6	NA	TRBJ2-1	TGTGCCAGCAGCACCAGAGGAACGGGAGCAGAAGGGATATACAATGAGCAGTTCTTC	CASSTRGTGAEGIYNEQFF
13	NA	TRBV25-1	TRBD2	TRBJ2-1	TGTGCCAGCTCCCCGGGACTACCTTCGAAGCAGTTCTTC	CASSPGLPSKQFF
14	NA	TRBV6-5	NA	TRBJ1-1	TGTGCCAGCAGTTACTCGCAGGCGAACACTGAAGCTTTCTTT	CASSYSQANTEAFF
13	few	TRBV11-2	TRBD2	TRBJ2-7	TGTGCCAGCAGCTTTGGGGGGGCCTACGAGCAGTACTTC	CASSFGGAYEQYF
14	NA	TRBV30	NA	TRBJ2-2	TGTGCCTGGAGTGTACTTGGGGCGACCGGGGAGCTGTTTTTT	CAWSVLGATGELFF
12	NA	TRBV11-2	NA	TRBJ1-1	TGTGCCAGCAGCAAGGGGGGGACTGAAGCTTTCTTT	CASSKGGTEAFF
15	NA	TRBV7-3	TRBD1	TRBJ2-5	TGTGCCAGCAGCCCAGGGGGCAGATCACAAGAGACCCAGTACTTC	CASSPGGRSQETQYF
15	once	TRBV9	NA	TRBJ1-6	TGTGCCAGCAGCGCCGGGACATCCTATAATTCACCCCTCCACTTT	CASSAGTSYNSPLHF
14	NA	TRBV28	NA	TRBJ2-3	TGTGCCAGCAGTTTAGGCGGTTACACAGATACGCAGTATTTT	CASSLGGYTDTQYF
16	NA	TRBV6-1	TRBD2	TRBJ2-5	TGTGCCAGCAGTGAGAGTCTAGCGGGAGTAGAGGAGACCCAGTACTTC	CASSESLAGVEETQYF
17	NA	TRBV7-8	NA	TRBJ2-6	TGTGCCAGCAGCGCCCGGGACATGATATCTGGGGCCAACGTCCTGACTTTC	CASSARDMISGANVLTF
17	NA	TRBV19	TRBD2	TRBJ2-3	TGTGCCGGTAGTGAGTATACGGGAGGGCCCTCGGAAGATACGCAGTATTTT	CAGSEYTGGPSEDTQYF
15	few	TRBV12-5	TRBD1	TRBJ1-5	TGTGCTAGTAGCCCGGGACAGGGGAGCAATCAGCCCCAGCATTTT	CASSPGQGSNQPQHF
18	once	TRBV13	TRBD2	TRBJ2-5	TGTGCCAGCAGCTTAGGACTAGCGGGGGCCCGGTTTGGGGAGACCCAGTACTTC	CASSLGLAGARFGETQYF
15	NA	TRBV5-8	TRBD1	TRBJ2-2	TGTGCCAGCAGCCCACTGGACAGGGGGACCGGGGAGCTGTTTTTT	CASSPLDRGTGELFF
15	NA	TRBV6-5	TRBD1	TRBJ2-7	TGTGCCAGCAGTACCGACAGGGAACGGGTCTGGGAGCAGTACTTC	CASSTDRERVWEQYF
16	NA	TRBV30	TRBD2	TRBJ2-2	TGTGCCTGGAGCGCCCCTAGCGGGAGGGCCCTCGGGGAGCTGTTTTTT	CAWSAPSGRALGELFF
16	NA	TRBV4-3	NA	TRBJ2-3	TGCGCCAGCAGCCAGTCGACATACCCTTCCACAGATACGCAGTATTTT	CASSQSTYPSTDTQYF
10	NA	TRBV4-2	NA	TRBJ2-5	TGTGCCAGCGCGGGGGAGACCCAGTACTTC	CASAGETQYF
15	NA	TRBV7-2	NA	TRBJ1-5	TGTGCCAGCAGCATTCAGGGTCATAGCAATCAGCCCCAGCATTTT	CASSIQGHSNQPQHF
17	NA	TRBV5-1	NA	TRBJ2-6	TGCGCCAGCAGCCCGTACCAGGGGGGAACTGGGGCCAACGTCCTGACTTTC	CASSPYQGGTGANVLTF